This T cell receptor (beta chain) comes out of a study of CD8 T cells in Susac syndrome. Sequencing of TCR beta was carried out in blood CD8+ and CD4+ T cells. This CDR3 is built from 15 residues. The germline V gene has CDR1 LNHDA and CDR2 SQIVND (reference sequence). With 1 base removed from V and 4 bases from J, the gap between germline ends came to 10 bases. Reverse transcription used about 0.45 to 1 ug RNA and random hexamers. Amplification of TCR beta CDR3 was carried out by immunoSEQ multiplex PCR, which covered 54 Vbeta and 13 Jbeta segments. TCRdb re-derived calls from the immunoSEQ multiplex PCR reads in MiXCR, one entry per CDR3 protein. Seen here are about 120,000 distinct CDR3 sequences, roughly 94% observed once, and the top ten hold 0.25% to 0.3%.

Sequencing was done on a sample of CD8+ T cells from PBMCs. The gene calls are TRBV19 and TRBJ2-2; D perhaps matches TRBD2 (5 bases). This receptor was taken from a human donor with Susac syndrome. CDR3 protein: CASSIGGLFTGELFF. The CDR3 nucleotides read TGTGCCAGTAGTATAGGAGGGCTCTTCACCGGGGAGCTGTTTTTT.